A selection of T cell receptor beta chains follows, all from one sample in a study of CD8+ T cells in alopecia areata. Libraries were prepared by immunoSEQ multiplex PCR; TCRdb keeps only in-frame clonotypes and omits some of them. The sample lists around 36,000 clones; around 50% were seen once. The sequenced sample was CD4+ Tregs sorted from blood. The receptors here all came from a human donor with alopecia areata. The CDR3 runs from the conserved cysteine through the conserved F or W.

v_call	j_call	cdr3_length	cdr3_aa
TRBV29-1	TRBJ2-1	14	CSVELAGTYNEQFF
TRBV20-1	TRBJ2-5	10	CSVWEETQYF
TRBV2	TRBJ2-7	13	CASSGGYSYEQYF
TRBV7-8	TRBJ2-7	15	CASSFEGSPSSEQYF
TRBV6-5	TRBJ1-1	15	CASGQGILQGTEAFF
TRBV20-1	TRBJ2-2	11	CSADRGGELFF
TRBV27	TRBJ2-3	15	CASSLRTGGQDTQYF
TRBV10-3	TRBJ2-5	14	CAISGPEGGETQYF
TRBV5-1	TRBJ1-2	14	CASSFSHQGYGYTF
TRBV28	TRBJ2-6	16	CASRGQGPSGANVLTF
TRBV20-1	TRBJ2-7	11	CSGLEKYEQYF
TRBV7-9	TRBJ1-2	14	CASSSWGAGYGYTF
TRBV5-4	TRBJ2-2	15	CASSLGQGYTGELFF
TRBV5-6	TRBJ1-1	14	CASSLDLLDTEAFF
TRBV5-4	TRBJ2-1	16	CASSLGSGLTYNEQFF
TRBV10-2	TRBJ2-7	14	CASEFSTTRGEQYF
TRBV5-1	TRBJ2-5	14	CASSLATAQETQYF
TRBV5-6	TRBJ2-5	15	CASSPLWGVEETQYF
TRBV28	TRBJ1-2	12	CASSPGPYGYTF
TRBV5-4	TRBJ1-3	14	CASSLGGNGNTIYF
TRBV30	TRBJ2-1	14	CAWSGLGSYNEQFF
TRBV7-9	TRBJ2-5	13	CASTPYAEETQYF
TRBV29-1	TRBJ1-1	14	CSVEWGHMNTEAFF
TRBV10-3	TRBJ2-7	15	CAISEPGSGGYEQYF
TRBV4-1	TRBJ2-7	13	CASSQAVGYEQYF
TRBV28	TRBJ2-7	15	CASRRDRGNSYEQYF
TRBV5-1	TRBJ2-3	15	CASRAIAGSTDTQYF
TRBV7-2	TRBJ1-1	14	CASSVQVTNTEAFF
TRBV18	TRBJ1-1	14	CASSFAGGDTEAFF
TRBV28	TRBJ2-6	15	CASSITGAGANVLTF
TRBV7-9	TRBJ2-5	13	CASSLGPIETQYF
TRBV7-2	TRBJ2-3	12	CASSRGTDTQYF
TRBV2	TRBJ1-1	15	CASSDIMGGDTEAFF
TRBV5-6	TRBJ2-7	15	CASHSTSGVSYEQYF
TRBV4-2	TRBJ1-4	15	CASSRDRATNEKLFF
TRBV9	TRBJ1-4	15	CASSDQDRGNEKLFF
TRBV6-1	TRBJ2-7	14	CASSRSASSYEQYF
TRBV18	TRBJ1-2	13	CASSPDFGYGYTF
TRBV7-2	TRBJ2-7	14	CASSLDGGVYEQYF
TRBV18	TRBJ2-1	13	CASSRDGYNEQFF
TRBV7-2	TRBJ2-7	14	CASSLGRGDYEQYF